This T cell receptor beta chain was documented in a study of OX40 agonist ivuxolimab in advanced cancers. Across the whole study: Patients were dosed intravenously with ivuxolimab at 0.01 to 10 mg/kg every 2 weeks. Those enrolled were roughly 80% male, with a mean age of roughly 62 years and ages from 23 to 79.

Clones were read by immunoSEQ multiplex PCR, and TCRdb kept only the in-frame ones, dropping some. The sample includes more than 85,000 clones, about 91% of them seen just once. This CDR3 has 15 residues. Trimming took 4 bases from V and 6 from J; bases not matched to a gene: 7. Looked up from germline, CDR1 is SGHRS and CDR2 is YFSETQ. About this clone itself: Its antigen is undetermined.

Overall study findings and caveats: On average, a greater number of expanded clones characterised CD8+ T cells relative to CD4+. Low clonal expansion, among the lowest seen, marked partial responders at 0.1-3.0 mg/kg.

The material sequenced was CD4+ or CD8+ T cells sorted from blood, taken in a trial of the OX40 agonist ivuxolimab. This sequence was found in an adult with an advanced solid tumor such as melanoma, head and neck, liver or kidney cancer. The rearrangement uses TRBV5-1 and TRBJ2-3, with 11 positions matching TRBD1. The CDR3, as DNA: TGCGCCAGCAGCCTGGACAGGGGGCATCGCGATACGCAGTATTTT. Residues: CASSLDRGHRDTQYF.